These T cell receptor beta chains were read from a single sample in a study of breast tumors, draining lymph nodes, adjacent tissues. TCRdb re-called the multiplex PCR reads through MiXCR, storing one row per CDR3 protein. The data contain about 200,000 distinct CDR3 sequences, 31% of them singletons. The specimen was axillary lymph node tissue. These receptors were obtained from a female donor with breast cancer. Some clones in this sample may be carry-over from other donors' samples. The CDR3 runs from the conserved cysteine through the conserved F or W. Each record gives: V gene, J gene, D gene, clone size, CDR3 protein, CDR3 DNA. D genes are given only for firm matches. The size entry is marked missing in some rows and otherwise reads once, few, many or a size class.

V gene: TRBV18
J gene: TRBJ2-2
D gene: -
clone size: -
CDR3 protein: CASSQGTFTNTGELFF
CDR3 DNA: TGTGCCAGCTCACAAGGGACATTCACTAACACCGGGGAGCTGTTTTTT

V gene: TRBV19
J gene: TRBJ1-2
D gene: -
clone size: many
CDR3 protein: CASSMPGGRYTF
CDR3 DNA: TGTGCCAGTAGTATGCCGGGGGGTCGCTACACCTTC

V gene: TRBV6-1
J gene: TRBJ1-5
D gene: -
clone size: many
CDR3 protein: CASSDHLSGGGDQPQHF
CDR3 DNA: TGTGCCAGCAGTGACCATCTTTCGGGGGGTGGCGATCAGCCCCAGCATTTT

V gene: TRBV29-1
J gene: TRBJ2-3
D gene: -
clone size: many
CDR3 protein: CSVPPPRSTDTQYF
CDR3 DNA: TGCAGCGTCCCCCCGCCCCGTAGCACAGATACGCAGTATTTT

V gene: TRBV12-3/TRBV12-4
J gene: TRBJ1-5
D gene: TRBD1
clone size: many
CDR3 protein: CASSSTNRGGNQPQHF
CDR3 DNA: TGTGCCAGCAGTTCCACGAACAGGGGCGGCAATCAGCCCCAGCATTTT

V gene: TRBV30
J gene: TRBJ1-2
D gene: TRBD1
clone size: few
CDR3 protein: CAWSRDWTGVDYGYTF
CDR3 DNA: TGTGCCTGGAGTAGGGACTGGACAGGGGTGGACTATGGCTACACCTTC

V gene: TRBV2
J gene: TRBJ1-6
D gene: -
clone size: -
CDR3 protein: CASSVTIAGDNSPLHF
CDR3 DNA: TGTGCCAGCAGTGTAACCATAGCGGGGGACAATTCACCCCTCCACTTT

V gene: TRBV6-1
J gene: TRBJ1-2
D gene: -
clone size: many
CDR3 protein: CASTPTGTLWGYTF
CDR3 DNA: TGTGCCAGCACTCCTACCGGGACACTGTGGGGCTACACCTTC

V gene: TRBV6-4
J gene: TRBJ2-3
D gene: -
clone size: many
CDR3 protein: CASSVDPSTDTQYF
CDR3 DNA: TGTGCCAGCAGTGTTGACCCGAGCACAGATACGCAGTATTTT

V gene: TRBV2
J gene: TRBJ1-1
D gene: -
clone size: -
CDR3 protein: CASRFNMNTEAFF
CDR3 DNA: TGTGCCAGCAGGTTTAACATGAACACTGAAGCTTTCTTT

V gene: TRBV18
J gene: TRBJ1-4
D gene: TRBD1
clone size: few
CDR3 protein: CASSRDRGLPEKLFF
CDR3 DNA: TGTGCCAGCTCACGGGACAGGGGACTCCCGGAAAAACTGTTTTTT

V gene: TRBV5-1
J gene: TRBJ2-7
D gene: TRBD2
clone size: many
CDR3 protein: CASSFGTSGSYEQYF
CDR3 DNA: TGCGCCAGCAGCTTCGGGACTAGCGGCTCCTACGAGCAGTACTTC

V gene: TRBV10-3
J gene: TRBJ2-7
D gene: -
clone size: many
CDR3 protein: CAISDQVAYEQYF
CDR3 DNA: TGTGCCATCAGTGACCAGGTTGCCTACGAGCAGTACTTC

V gene: TRBV20-1
J gene: TRBJ2-5
D gene: -
clone size: many
CDR3 protein: CSAFIWETQYF
CDR3 DNA: TGCAGTGCTTTCATCTGGGAGACCCAGTACTTC

V gene: TRBV14
J gene: TRBJ1-3
D gene: -
clone size: many
CDR3 protein: CASSELGAGNTIYF
CDR3 DNA: TGTGCCAGCAGCGAGCTAGGAGCTGGAAACACCATATATTTT

V gene: TRBV19
J gene: TRBJ2-5
D gene: -
clone size: many
CDR3 protein: CASSSRGFQETQYF
CDR3 DNA: TGTGCCAGTAGTAGCAGGGGATTCCAAGAGACCCAGTACTTC

V gene: TRBV9
J gene: TRBJ1-3
D gene: -
clone size: -
CDR3 protein: CASSVGGGGFAGNTIYF
CDR3 DNA: TGTGCCAGCAGCGTAGGGGGGGGGGGCTTTGCTGGAAACACCATATATTTT

V gene: TRBV9
J gene: TRBJ1-2
D gene: TRBD1
clone size: -
CDR3 protein: CVSSLAGQVGYGYTF
CDR3 DNA: TGTGTCAGCAGCTTGGCAGGACAGGTTGGCTATGGCTACACCTTC